This TCR beta chain was captured by sequencing in a study of OX40 agonist ivuxolimab in advanced cancers. Across the whole study: Participants, approximately 83% male, averaged approximately 56 years of age, ranging from about 23 to 90.

The CDR3 length is 19 residues. Whole-study results and caveats: On average, CD8+ T cells showed a greater number of expanded clones than CD4+. At 0.1 to 3.0 mg/kg and by week 6, clonal expansion occurred in CD4+ and CD8+ blood T cells. Expansion of clones was among the lowest in partial responders at 0.1-3.0 mg/kg.

Regarding this clone: Its antigen is as yet unknown.

Clones were sequenced by immunoSEQ multiplex PCR, and TCRdb holds only the in-frame ones, with some missing. The table has under 70,000 clones, approximately 89% seen once. V gene TRBV12-2 combines with J gene TRBJ2-7; TRBD2, the table's D call, lacks a check against the DNA. TRBV12-2 is a pseudogene. This sequence was found in an adult with an advanced solid tumor such as melanoma, head and neck, liver or kidney cancer. The input for sequencing was CD4+ or CD8+ T cells sorted from blood, taken in a trial of the OX40 agonist ivuxolimab. In DNA form, the CDR3 reads TGTGCAAGTCGCCTAATACTTCATCGCAGGAGCAGCGGGAGACCGGCGCAGTACTTC. It is translated as CASRLILHRRSSGRPAQYF.